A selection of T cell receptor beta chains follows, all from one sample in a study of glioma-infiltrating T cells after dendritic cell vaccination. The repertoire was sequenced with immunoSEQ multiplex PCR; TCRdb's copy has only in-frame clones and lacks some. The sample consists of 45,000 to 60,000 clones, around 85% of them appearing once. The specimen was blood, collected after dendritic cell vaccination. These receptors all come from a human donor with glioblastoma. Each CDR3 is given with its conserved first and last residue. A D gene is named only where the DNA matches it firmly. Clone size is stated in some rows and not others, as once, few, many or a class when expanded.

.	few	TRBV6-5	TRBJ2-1	TGTGCCAGCAGTTACTCGACAGACTCCTACAATGAGCAGTTCTTC	CASSYSTDSYNEQFF
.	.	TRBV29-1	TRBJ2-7	TGCAGCGTTGGCCCGATCTACGAGCAGTACTTC	CSVGPIYEQYF
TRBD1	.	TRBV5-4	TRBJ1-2	TGTGCCAGCAGCGTACAGGGGCTCGGCTACACCTTC	CASSVQGLGYTF
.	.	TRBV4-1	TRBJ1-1	TGCGCCAGCAGCCAAGTCCCAGGGAGGGCTTTCTTT	CASSQVPGRAFF
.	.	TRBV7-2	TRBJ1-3	TGTGCCAGCAGCTTGGGGAGCTCTGGAAACACCATATATTTT	CASSLGSSGNTIYF
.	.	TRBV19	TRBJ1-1	TGTGCCAGTAGCCAGGAAGCAATGAACACTGAAGCTTTCTTT	CASSQEAMNTEAFF
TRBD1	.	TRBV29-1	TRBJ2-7	TGCAGCGTTATGGGGGACAGGAGGACATACGAGCAGTACTTC	CSVMGDRRTYEQYF
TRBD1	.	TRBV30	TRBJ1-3	TGTGCCTGGGACAGGGTCTCTGGAAACACCATATATTTT	CAWDRVSGNTIYF
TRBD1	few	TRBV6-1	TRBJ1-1	TGTGCCAGCAGCACGACAGGGTTCGTCGCTGAAGCTTTCTTT	CASSTTGFVAEAFF
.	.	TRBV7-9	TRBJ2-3	TGTGCCAGCATCCAATCGGGGGGCACAGATACGCAGTATTTT	CASIQSGGTDTQYF
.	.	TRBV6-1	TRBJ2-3	TGTGCCAGCAGTGAAGGGAGGCAAGATACGCAGTATTTT	CASSEGRQDTQYF
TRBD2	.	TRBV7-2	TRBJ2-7	TGTGCCAGCAGCTTAGGTGGGAGCGGGGCAACCTACGAGCAGTACTTC	CASSLGGSGATYEQYF
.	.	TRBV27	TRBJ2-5	TGTGCCAGCAGTTCCAAGCGCCAAGAGACCCAGTACTTC	CASSSKRQETQYF
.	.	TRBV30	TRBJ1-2	TGTGCCTGGAGTTGGGGGCGGCTTGACGGCTACACCTTC	CAWSWGRLDGYTF
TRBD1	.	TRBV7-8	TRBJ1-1	TGTGCCAGCAGCTTAACAGGGGGGAACACTGAAGCTTTCTTT	CASSLTGGNTEAFF
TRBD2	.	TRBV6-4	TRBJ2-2	TGTGCCAGCAGTGCCACGACTAGCGTCACCGGGGAGCTGTTTTTT	CASSATTSVTGELFF
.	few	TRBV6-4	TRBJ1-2	TGTGCCAGCAGCCGGGACACCGGGAACTATGGCTACACCTTC	CASSRDTGNYGYTF
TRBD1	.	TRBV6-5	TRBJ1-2	TGTGCCAGCAGTTACAGGGGGCGCGGTGGCTACACCTTC	CASSYRGRGGYTF
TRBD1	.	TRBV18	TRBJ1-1	TGTGCCAGCTCGCCATTAACAGGGGCGCAAAGAAAAGCTTTCTTT	CASSPLTGAQRKAFF
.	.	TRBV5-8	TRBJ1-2	TGTGCCAGCAGCTTGGCAGGGGAAGAAACTAACTATGGCTACACCTTC	CASSLAGEETNYGYTF
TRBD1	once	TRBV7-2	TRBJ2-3	TGTGCCAGCAGCTTAAGGGGGCAGGGAACAGATACGCAGTATTTT	CASSLRGQGTDTQYF
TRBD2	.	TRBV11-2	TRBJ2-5	TGTGCCAGCAGCTCAGGACTAGCGGGGAGAGAGACCCAGTACTTC	CASSSGLAGRETQYF
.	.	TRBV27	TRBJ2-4	TGTGCCAGCAGACCTCACAACAAAAACATTCAGTACTTC	CASRPHNKNIQYF
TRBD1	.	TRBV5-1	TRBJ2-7	TGCGCCAGCAGCTTGGGGGGACAGGGCTACGACGAGCAGTACTTC	CASSLGGQGYDEQYF
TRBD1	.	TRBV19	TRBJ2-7	TGTGCCAGTAGTCGGACAGGGGCCTCCTACGAGCAGTACTTC	CASSRTGASYEQYF
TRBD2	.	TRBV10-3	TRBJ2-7	TGTGCCATCAGGGCGACTAGCGGGGGGCCCACCTACGAGCAGTACTTC	CAIRATSGGPTYEQYF
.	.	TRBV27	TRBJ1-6	TGTGCCAGCAGTTTGCGCGGCAACGCCGATAATTCACCCCTCCACTTT	CASSLRGNADNSPLHF
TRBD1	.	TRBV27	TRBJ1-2	TGTGCCAGCAGTCCGCAAGCACAGGGGGCCTATGGCTACACCTTC	CASSPQAQGAYGYTF
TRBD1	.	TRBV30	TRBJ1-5	TGTGCCTGGGGACCGGGGACAGATAATCAGCCCCAGCATTTT	CAWGPGTDNQPQHF
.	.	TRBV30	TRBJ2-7	TGTGCCTCAACGGACAGTGACCCTACGGGAGAGCAGTACTTC	CASTDSDPTGEQYF
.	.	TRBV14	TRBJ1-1	TGTGCCAGCAGCAAGGATGCGACAGGTGATACTGAAGCTTTCTTT	CASSKDATGDTEAFF
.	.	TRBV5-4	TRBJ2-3	TGTGCCGTTCGTGGGGGGGGGCCGGGGGATACGCAGTATTTT	CAVRGGGPGDTQYF
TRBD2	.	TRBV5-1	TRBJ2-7	TGCGCCAGCAGCATAGGGACTAGCGGGGGGTTCTACGAGCAGTACTTC	CASSIGTSGGFYEQYF
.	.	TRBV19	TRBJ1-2	TGTGCCAGTAGTATAGTACCAGGCCCTTCTAACTATGGCTACACCTTC	CASSIVPGPSNYGYTF
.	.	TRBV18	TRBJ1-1	TGTGCCAGCTCACCTTCCGGGGGTAGGAACACTGAAGCTTTCTTT	CASSPSGGRNTEAFF
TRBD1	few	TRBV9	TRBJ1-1	TGTGCCAGCAGCGTACAGGGGGCTAACACTGAAGCTTTCTTT	CASSVQGANTEAFF
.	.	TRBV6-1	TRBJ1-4	TGTGCCAGCATCCCCCGCGGGGAGAAAGGGGAAAAACTGTTTTTT	CASIPRGEKGEKLFF
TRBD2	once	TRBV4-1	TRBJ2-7	TGCGCCAGCAGCCAAGTGACTAGCGTTGAGCAGTACTTC	CASSQVTSVEQYF
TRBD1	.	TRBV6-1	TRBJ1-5	TGTGCCAGCAGTAGACAGGGGGCCGCTCAGCCCCAGCATTTT	CASSRQGAAQPQHF
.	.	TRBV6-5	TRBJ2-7	TGTGCCAGCAGTTACCGGTTCGAGCAGTACTTC	CASSYRFEQYF
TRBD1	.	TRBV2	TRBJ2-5	TGTGCCAGCAGTGATGGGACAGGGGGCAGGGAGACCCAGTACTTC	CASSDGTGGRETQYF
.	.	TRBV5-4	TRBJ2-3	TGTGCCAGCAGCTTGGTCCGGGCAGATACGCAGTATTTT	CASSLVRADTQYF
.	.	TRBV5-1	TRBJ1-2	TGCGCCAGCCAGGAGGATCCCACAACTAACTATGGCCACACCTTC	CASQEDPTTNYGHTF
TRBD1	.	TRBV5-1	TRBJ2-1	TGCGCCAGCAGCTCGGCAGGGGGTACTTTCAATGAGCAGTTCTTC	CASSSAGGTFNEQFF
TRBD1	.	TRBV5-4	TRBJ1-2	TGTGCCAGCAGCGGGGACAGTACCAACTATGGCTACACCTTC	CASSGDSTNYGYTF
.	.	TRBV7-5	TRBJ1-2	TGTGTCAGAAGCCCCCCCCAACCGGGGTCCCAACAACTTCGGGGCTACACCTTC	CVRSPPQPGSQQLRGYTF
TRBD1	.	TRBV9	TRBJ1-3	TGTGCCAGCAGCGTTAGGGACAGCTTGAGCTCTGGAAACACCATATATTTT	CASSVRDSLSSGNTIYF
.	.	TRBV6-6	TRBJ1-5	TGTGCCAGCAGTTACTCGTTCGGGGAAGGCAATCAGCCCCAGCATTTT	CASSYSFGEGNQPQHF
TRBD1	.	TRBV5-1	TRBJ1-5	TGCGCCAGCAGCTCCACAGGGGAAGGCAATCAGCCCCAGCATTTT	CASSSTGEGNQPQHF
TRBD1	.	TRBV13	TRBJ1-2	TGTGCCAGCAGCTTGGGCGATGACAGGGGGGGTGGCTACACCTTC	CASSLGDDRGGGYTF
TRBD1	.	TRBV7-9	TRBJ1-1	TGTGCCAGCAGCGGGGGACAGGGGTTCACTGAAGCTTTCTTT	CASSGGQGFTEAFF
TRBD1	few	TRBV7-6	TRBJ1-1	TGTGCCAGCAGCCGAGATGGACAGGTTGGCACTGAAGCTTTCTTT	CASSRDGQVGTEAFF